The clone carrying this T cell receptor (beta chain) was observed a handful of times. Its antigen is unknown. CDR3 length: 14 amino acids. Germline V lookup: CDR1 LGHDT, CDR2 YNNKEL (reference sequence). J lost 5 bases, V lost 6 bases, and 8 bases had no gene match. TCRdb reprocessed the RT-PCR reads with MiXCR, giving one entry per CDR3 protein. The sample holds 550,000 to 600,000 distinct CDR3 sequences, over 9.5% seen once. The entry originates in a study of response to subunit inactivated influenza vaccine. Study findings and constraints: It was the authors' suggestion that each seasonal influenza vaccination recruits few new T cells.

The V gene is TRBV3-1, the J gene TRBJ2-7, with 9 positions matching TRBD1. This TCR was sampled from a man aged 50 to 59 who received an inactivated influenza vaccine. The source was PBMCs from blood, collected on the day of vaccination. Here the CDR3 reads CASSQTGGMNEQYF. CDR3 sequence (DNA): TGTGCCAGCAGTCAGACAGGGGGTATGAACGAGCAGTACTTC.